The 9 T cell receptor beta chains given below trace back to one sample, sequenced in a study of Ad26.COV2.S vaccination and SARS-CoV-2 variants. As to treatment: some 19 received Ad26.COV2.S at low or high dose, single or two shots; 5 received placebo; per-sample allocation not given. Vaccine and placebo recipients were sampled on day 63 after the first injection. Sequencing was performed with immunoSEQ multiplex PCR; in TCRdb, only in-frame clones are kept and a portion is missing. The top ten clones hold around 4.5% of a sample with more than 300,000 clones, approximately 90% of them seen once. The sample consisted of peripheral blood, taken in a trial of Ad26.COV2.S vaccine versus placebo. These receptors came from a person between 18 and 65 years old who received the Ad26.COV2.S COVID-19 vaccine or a placebo.

The chain carries TRBV5-6 and TRBJ1-3; D unclear. The CDR3 totals 15 residues. The V gene's germline CDR1 is SGHDT and CDR2 YYEEEE. V lost 5 bases to trimming and J lost 1 base, with 13 bases between them. CDR3 nucleotides: TGTGCCAGCAGTTCGAGGGATATGTCTGGAAACACCATATATTTT. The encoded protein is CASSSRDMSGNTIYF.

The chain combines TRBV7-2 with TRBJ1-1; a possible D gene is TRBD1 (5 bases). Germline CDR1 SGHTA, CDR2 FQGNSA. The CDR3 consists of 18 residues. V was clipped by 1 base and J by 1 base, with 19 bases between them. CDR3 DNA sequence: TGTGCCAGCAGCTTAGTAGGGGCTGTCAGGGCCCCGAACACTGAAGCTTTCTTT. Translated, it gives CASSLVGAVRAPNTEAFF.

V usage is TRBV5-8 and J usage is TRBJ2-2, with D possibly being TRBD1 (5 bases). CDR1 is SGHTS and CDR2 is YDEGEE in the germline V gene. The CDR3 sequence is 15 residues long. V lost 1 base and J lost 5, with 12 bases in between. The CDR3 is CASSLFGPGTGELFF. DNA of the CDR3: TGTGCCAGCAGCTTGTTCGGTCCAGGGACCGGGGAGCTGTTTTTT.

The chain joins TRBV6-5 to TRBJ1-2, with D unresolved. The germline CDR1 and CDR2 sequences are MNHEY and SVGAGI. Trimming cost V 0 bases and J 14 bases, with 10 bases left between them. The CDR3 is made up of 11 amino acids. CDR3 region: CASSYSGVYTF. In nucleotides, the CDR3 is TGTGCCAGCAGTTACTCTGGGGTGTATACCTTC.

The V call is TRBV5-1, the J call TRBJ2-5; 8 bases line up with TRBD2. From germline, CDR1 is SGHRS and CDR2 YFSETQ. Losses at the gene ends were 3 bases for V and 5 bases for J; bases not matched to a gene: 9. The CDR3 spans 15 residues. The CDR3 DNA is TGCGCCAGCAGCTCACAGGGCGGGAGGTCGGAGACCCAGTACTTC. Its protein product is CASSSQGGRSETQYF.

The chain has TRBV28 and TRBJ1-2; possibly TRBD1 for D (6 bases). Germline values: CDR1 MDHEN, CDR2 SYDVKM. V lost 7 bases and J lost 6, with 21 bases in between. This CDR3 has 15 residues. CDR3 in DNA: TGTGCCAGCACCGATGGGGGCAGGGCTGGTGATGGCTACACCTTC. Its protein is CASTDGGRAGDGYTF.

The chain couples TRBV3-1 (or the pseudogene TRBV3-2) to TRBJ1-1, with TRBD1 matching over 7 bases. The germline V gene has CDR1 LGHDT and CDR2 YNNKEL (reference sequence). V lost 4 bases to trimming and J lost 8 bases; unmatched junction nucleotides: 7. The CDR3 has 13 residues. The CDR3 DNA sequence: TGTGCCAGCAGCCTGGGACAGCTTACAGAAGCTTTCTTT. Encoded protein: CASSLGQLTEAFF.

The V and J genes are TRBV6-5 and TRBJ1-2; 10 bases agree with TRBD1. The junction had 6 bases not matched to a gene; V was cut back by 6 bases and J by 2 bases. This CDR3 region has 15 residues. Germline assignment: CDR1 MNHEY and CDR2 SVGAGI. The CDR3 nucleotides read TGTGCCAGCAGCGCCGGACAGGGGGAGAACTATGGCTACACCTTC. Amino acids: CASSAGQGENYGYTF.

A note on this clone: Relative to the germline gene, one junction end is altered; a read error may explain this. V is TRBV7-9 and J is TRBJ2-7; TRBD1 aligns across 11 bases. Germline loops: CDR1 SEHNR, CDR2 FQNEAQ (reference sequence). This CDR3 is built from 11 residues. The CDR3 DNA follows: TGTGCCAGCAGCAAGGGACAGGGGGAGGACTTC. It is translated as CASSKGQGEDF.